A single sample is the source of the 5 T cell receptor beta chains below, sequenced in a study of T cells in Graves' hyperthyroidism and ophthalmopathy. Amplification of TCR beta CDR3 regions used RNA as the template. The HTBI primer set was used in a first-round RT-PCR of the TCR CDR3. A single record per CDR3 protein comes from TCRdb applying MiXCR to the multiplex PCR reads. Of hundreds of thousands of distinct CDR3 sequences listed, 14% to 15% were seen once; the top ten hold approximately 4.2%. Sequenced sample: blood. These receptors were taken from a woman in her forties with Graves' ophthalmopathy.

This chain links TRBV7-8 with TRBJ2-7; TRBD2 matches at 8 bases. CDR3 length: 16 residues. Germline CDR1 SGHVS, CDR2 FQNEAQ. The trim removed 2 bases at V and 2 bases at J, leaving 8 bases unmatched. CDR3 coding DNA: TGTGCCAGCAGCTTATATCGCACTAGCGGAGCCTACGAGCAGTACTTC. Translation gives CASSLYRTSGAYEQYF. Full variable domain (remainder filled in from reference TRBV7-8 and TRBJ2-7): GAGVSQSPRYKVAKRGQDVALRCDPISGHVSLFWYQQALGQGPEFLTYFQNEAQLDKSGLPSDRFFAERPEGSVSTLKIQRTQQEDSAVYLCASSLYRTSGAYEQYFGPGTRLTVT.

Here the CDR3 reads CASSPQGQGANQPQHF. CDR3 DNA: TGTGCCAGTAGTCCACAAGGGCAGGGGGCCAATCAGCCCCAGCATTTT. The chain couples TRBV19 to TRBJ1-5, with 8 bases that match TRBD1. Germline V gene sequence: CDR1 LNHDA, CDR2 SQIVND (reference sequence). The CDR3 runs to 16 residues. The V and J ends lost 5 bases and 3 bases, in that order; junction bases with no gene match: 9.

This clonotype was seen ten or more times. The genes are TRBV29-1 and TRBJ1-1; D gene ambiguous. Germline V lookup: CDR1 SQVTM, CDR2 ANQGSEA. The CDR3 spans 13 residues. V dropped 6 bases and J dropped 0 bases, with 11 bases sitting between them. DNA of the CDR3: TGCAGCGTCCGACGGGGAATGAACACTGAAGCTTTCTTT. Translation: CSVRRGMNTEAFF.

This clonotype was counted many times. V usage is TRBV6-4 and J usage is TRBJ1-2; 12 bases fit TRBD1. This CDR3 has 17 amino acids. V gave up 4 bases and J gave up 7 bases; unmatched junction bases: 13. Germline V gene sequence: CDR1 MRHNA, CDR2 SNTAGT. The CDR3 bases are TGTGCCAGCAGTGCCGAGGGACAGGGGGCGCCAGGGTCTGGCTACACCTTC. Protein: CASSAEGQGAPGSGYTF.

The chain has TRBV28 and TRBJ2-3, with 11 nucleotides matching TRBD2. From germline, CDR1 is MDHEN and CDR2 SYDVKM. V lost 6 bases and J lost 2; bases outside the gene matches: 4. There are 15 residues in the CDR3. CDR3 nucleotide sequence: TGTGCCAGCAGAAAACTAGCGGGAGACACAGATACGCAGTATTTT. Residues: CASRKLAGDTDTQYF.